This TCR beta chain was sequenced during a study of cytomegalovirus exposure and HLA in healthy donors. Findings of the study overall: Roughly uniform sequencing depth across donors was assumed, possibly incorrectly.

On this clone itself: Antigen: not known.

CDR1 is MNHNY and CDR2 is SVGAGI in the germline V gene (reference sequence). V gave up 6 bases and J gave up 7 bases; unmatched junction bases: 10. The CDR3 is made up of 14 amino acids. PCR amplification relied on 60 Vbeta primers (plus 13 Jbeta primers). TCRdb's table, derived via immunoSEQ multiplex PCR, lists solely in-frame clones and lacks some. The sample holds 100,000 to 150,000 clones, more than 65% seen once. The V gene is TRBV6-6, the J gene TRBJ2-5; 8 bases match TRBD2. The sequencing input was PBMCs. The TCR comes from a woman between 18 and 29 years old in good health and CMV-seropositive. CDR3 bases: TGTGCCAGCAGCTACCCTGGACTAGCCGGGACCCAGTACTTC. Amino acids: CASSYPGLAGTQYF.